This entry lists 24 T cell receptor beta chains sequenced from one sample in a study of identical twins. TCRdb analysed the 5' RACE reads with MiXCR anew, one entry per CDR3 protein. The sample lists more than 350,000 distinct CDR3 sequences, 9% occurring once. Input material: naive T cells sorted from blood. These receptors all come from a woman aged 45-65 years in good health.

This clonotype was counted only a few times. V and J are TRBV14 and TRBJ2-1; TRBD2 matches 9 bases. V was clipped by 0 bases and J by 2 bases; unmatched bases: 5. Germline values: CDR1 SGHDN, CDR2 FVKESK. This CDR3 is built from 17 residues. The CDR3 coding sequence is TGTGCCAGCAGCCAAGAGGGGGCGGGAGGGGCCTACAATGAGCAGTTCTTC. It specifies CASSQEGAGGAYNEQFF. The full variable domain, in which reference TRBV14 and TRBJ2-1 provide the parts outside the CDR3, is EAGVTQFPSHSVIEKGQTVTLRCDPISGHDNLYWYRRVMGKEIKFLLHFVKESKQDESGMPNNRFLAERTGGTYSTLKVQPAELEDSGVYFCASSQEGAGGAYNEQFFGPGTRLTVL.

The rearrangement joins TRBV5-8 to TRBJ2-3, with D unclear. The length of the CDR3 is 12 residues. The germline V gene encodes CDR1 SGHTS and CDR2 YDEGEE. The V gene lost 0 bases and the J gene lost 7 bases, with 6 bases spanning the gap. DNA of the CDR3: TGTGCCAGCAGCTTGGAGGGTAATACGCAGTATTTT. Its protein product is CASSLEGNTQYF.

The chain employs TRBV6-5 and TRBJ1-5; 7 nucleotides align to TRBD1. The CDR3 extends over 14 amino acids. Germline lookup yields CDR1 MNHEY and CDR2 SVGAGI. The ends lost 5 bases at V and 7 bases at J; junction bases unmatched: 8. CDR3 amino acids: CASSRRDSRQPQHF. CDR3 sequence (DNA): TGTGCCAGCAGTCGACGGGACAGCCGACAGCCCCAGCATTTT.

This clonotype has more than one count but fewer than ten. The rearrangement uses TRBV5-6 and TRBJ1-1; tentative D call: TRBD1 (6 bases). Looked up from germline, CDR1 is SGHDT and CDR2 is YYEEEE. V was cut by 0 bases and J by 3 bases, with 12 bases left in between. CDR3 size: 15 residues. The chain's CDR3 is CASSLERQVYTEAFF. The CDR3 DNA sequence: TGTGCCAGCAGCTTGGAACGACAGGTTTACACTGAAGCTTTCTTT.

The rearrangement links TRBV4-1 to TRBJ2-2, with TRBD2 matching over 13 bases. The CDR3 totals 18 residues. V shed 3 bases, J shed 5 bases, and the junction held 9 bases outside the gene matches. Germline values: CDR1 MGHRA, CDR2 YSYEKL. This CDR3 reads CASSHSGLAGSGTGELFF. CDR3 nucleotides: TGCGCCAGCAGCCATTCGGGACTAGCGGGGAGTGGAACCGGGGAGCTGTTTTTT.

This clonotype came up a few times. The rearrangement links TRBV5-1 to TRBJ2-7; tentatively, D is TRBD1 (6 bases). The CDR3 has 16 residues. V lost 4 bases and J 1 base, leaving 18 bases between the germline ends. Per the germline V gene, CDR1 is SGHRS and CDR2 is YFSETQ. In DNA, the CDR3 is TGCGCCAGCAGCCCAGGTTCGAGGGGGTCATCCTACGAGCAGTACTTC. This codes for CASSPGSRGSSYEQYF.

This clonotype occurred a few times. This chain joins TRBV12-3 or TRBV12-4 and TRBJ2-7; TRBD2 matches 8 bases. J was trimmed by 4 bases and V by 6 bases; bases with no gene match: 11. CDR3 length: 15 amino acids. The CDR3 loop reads CASRPSGSTFYEQYF. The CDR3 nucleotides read TGTGCCAGCAGGCCAAGCGGGAGTACCTTTTACGAGCAGTACTTC.

The CDR3 loop reads CASSLIGSGLYEQYF. In nucleotides, the CDR3 is TGTGCCAGCAGCTTAATTGGTAGCGGCCTCTACGAGCAGTACTTC. The V call is TRBV5-4, the J call TRBJ2-7, with D possibly matching TRBD2 (6 bases). In germline, CDR1 is SGHNT, CDR2 YYREEE (reference sequence). V lost 2 bases, J lost 3 bases, and 15 bases lay in between. This CDR3 comprises 15 residues.

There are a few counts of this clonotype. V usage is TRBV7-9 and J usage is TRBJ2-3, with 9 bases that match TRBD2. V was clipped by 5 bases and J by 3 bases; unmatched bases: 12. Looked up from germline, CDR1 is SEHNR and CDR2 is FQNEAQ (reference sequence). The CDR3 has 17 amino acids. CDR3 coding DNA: TGTGCCAGCAGCCCCACTGGCGGGAGGGCCCCAACAGATACGCAGTATTTT. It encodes CASSPTGGRAPTDTQYF. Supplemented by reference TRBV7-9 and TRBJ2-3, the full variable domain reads DTGVSQNPRHKITKRGQNVTFRCDPISEHNRLYWYRQTLGQGPEFLTYFQNEAQLEKSRLLSDRFSAERPKGSFSTLEIQRTEQGDSAMYLCASSPTGGRAPTDTQYFGPGTRLTVL.

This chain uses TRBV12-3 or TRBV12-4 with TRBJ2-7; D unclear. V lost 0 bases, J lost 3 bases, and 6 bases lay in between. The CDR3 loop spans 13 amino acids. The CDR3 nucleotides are TGTGCCAGCAGTTTAGCGGACGTCTACGAGCAGTACTTC. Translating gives CASSLADVYEQYF.

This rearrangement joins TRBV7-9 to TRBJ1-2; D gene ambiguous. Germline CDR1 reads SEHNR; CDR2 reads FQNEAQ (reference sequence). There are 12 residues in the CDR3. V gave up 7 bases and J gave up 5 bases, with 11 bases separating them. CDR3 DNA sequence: TGTGCCAGCACCAGTCCGGGGTATGGCTACACCTTC. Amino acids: CASTSPGYGYTF. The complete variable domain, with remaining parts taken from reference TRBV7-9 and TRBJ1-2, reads DTGVSQNPRHKITKRGQNVTFRCDPISEHNRLYWYRQTLGQGPEFLTYFQNEAQLEKSRLLSDRFSAERPKGSFSTLEIQRTEQGDSAMYLCASTSPGYGYTFGSGTRLTVV.

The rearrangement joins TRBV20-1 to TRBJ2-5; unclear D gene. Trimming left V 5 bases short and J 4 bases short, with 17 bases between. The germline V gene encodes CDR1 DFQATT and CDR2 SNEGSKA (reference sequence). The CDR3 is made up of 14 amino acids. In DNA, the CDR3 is TGCAGTGCTCCCCCAGAGGATGCCACAGAGACCCAGTACTTC. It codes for CSAPPEDATETQYF.

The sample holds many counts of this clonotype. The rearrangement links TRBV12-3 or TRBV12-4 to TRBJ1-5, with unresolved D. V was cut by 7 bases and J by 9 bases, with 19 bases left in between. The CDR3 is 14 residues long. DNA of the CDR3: TGTGCCAGCATTCCCGATACCGGGTCCGGGCCCCAGCATTTT. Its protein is CASIPDTGSGPQHF.

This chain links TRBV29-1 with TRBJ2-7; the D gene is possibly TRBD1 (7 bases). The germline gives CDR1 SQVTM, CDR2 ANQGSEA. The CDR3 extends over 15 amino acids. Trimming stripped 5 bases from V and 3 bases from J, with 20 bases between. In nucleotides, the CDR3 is TGCAGCGTTAGGGGACAGAAGTCGGGGGACTACGAGCAGTACTTC. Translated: CSVRGQKSGDYEQYF.

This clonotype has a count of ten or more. The CDR3 here is CASSQLFLGLAGEMETQYF. The CDR3, as DNA: TGCGCCAGCAGCCAACTATTTCTTGGACTAGCGGGAGAGATGGAGACCCAGTACTTC. V usage is TRBV4-1 and J usage is TRBJ2-5, with 13 bases aligning to TRBD2. The V segment lost 2 bases and the J segment 5 bases; nucleotides outside the gene matches: 14. Germline V gene lookup returns CDR1 MGHRA and CDR2 YSYEKL. The CDR3 extends over 19 amino acids.

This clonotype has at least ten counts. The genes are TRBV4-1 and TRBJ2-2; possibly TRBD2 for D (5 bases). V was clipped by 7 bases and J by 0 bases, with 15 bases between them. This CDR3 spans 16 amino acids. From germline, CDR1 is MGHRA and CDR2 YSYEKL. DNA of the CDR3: TGCGCCAGCAACCCGACCGGGATACCGAACACCGGGGAGCTGTTTTTT. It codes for CASNPTGIPNTGELFF.

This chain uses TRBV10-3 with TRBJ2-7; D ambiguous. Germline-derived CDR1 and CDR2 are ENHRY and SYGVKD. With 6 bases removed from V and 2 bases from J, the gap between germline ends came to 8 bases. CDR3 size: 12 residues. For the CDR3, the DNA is TGTGCCATCAGCGACCCCACCTACGAGCAGTACTTC. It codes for CAISDPTYEQYF.

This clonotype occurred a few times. CDR3 nucleotides: TGTGCCTGGAGTGTGGGGACTAGTGTTTCTGAGCAGTTCTTC. This translates into CAWSVGTSVSEQFF. The chain joins TRBV30 to TRBJ2-1, with 8 bases matching TRBD2. This CDR3 is 14 amino acids long. Losses at the gene ends were 0 bases for V and 9 bases for J; bases not matched to a gene: 7. Looked up from germline, CDR1 is GTSNPN and CDR2 is SVGIG (reference sequence).

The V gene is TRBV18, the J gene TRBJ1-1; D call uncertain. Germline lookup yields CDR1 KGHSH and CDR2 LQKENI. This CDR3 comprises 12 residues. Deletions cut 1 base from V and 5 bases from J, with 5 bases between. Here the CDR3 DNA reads TGTGCCAGCTCACCACGCGTGACTGAAGCTTTCTTT. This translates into CASSPRVTEAFF.

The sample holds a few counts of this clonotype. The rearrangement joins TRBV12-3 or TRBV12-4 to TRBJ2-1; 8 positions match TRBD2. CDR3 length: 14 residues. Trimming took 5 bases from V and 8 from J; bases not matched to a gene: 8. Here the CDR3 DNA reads TGTGCCAGCAGTCGATTGGGACTAGTTGATGAGCAGTTCTTC. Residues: CASSRLGLVDEQFF.

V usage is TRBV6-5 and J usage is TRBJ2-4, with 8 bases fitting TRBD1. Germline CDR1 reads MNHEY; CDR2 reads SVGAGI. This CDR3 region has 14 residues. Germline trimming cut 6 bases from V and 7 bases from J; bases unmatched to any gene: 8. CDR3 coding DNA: TGTGCCAGCAGGAGGATACAGGGGGTGAACATTCAGTACTTC. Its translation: CASRRIQGVNIQYF.

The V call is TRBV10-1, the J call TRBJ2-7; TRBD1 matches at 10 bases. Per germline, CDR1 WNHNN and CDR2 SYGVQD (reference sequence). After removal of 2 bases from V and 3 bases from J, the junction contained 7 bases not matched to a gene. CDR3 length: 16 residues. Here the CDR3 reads CASSELGTGEGYEQYF. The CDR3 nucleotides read TGCGCCAGCAGTGAGCTTGGGACAGGGGAAGGCTACGAGCAGTACTTC.

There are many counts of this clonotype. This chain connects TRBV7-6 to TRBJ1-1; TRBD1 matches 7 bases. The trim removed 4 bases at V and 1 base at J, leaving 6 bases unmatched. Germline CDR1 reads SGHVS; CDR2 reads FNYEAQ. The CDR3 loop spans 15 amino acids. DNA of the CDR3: TGTGCCAGCAGCTACCGACAGGGTCCGAACACTGAAGCTTTCTTT. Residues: CASSYRQGPNTEAFF.

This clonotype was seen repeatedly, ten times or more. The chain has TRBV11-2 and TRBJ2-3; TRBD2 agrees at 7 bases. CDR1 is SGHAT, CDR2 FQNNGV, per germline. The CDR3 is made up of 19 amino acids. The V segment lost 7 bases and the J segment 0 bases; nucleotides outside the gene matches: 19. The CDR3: CASNPTLAVAPSSTDTQYF. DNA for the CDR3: TGTGCCAGCAACCCGACCCTAGCGGTCGCCCCTTCTAGCACAGATACGCAGTATTTT.